A single sample is the source of the 18 T cell receptor beta chains below, sequenced in a study of control samples from healthy donors and cancer patients. Some clones are missing from TCRdb's copy, which holds only in-frame ones; the method was immunoSEQ multiplex PCR. The table records tens of thousands of clones, 90% to 95% of them present only once. The sequencing input was blood. Receptors were obtained from a woman aged 25-40 years in good health.

The genes are TRBV2 and TRBJ2-1; 12 bases fit TRBD2. The germline V gene encodes CDR1 SNHLY and CDR2 FYNNEI. There are 15 residues in the CDR3. Germline trimming cut 6 bases from V and 7 bases from J; bases unmatched to any gene: 7. CDR3 region: CASRETSGSLNEQFF. The CDR3 nucleotides are TGTGCCAGCAGAGAGACTAGCGGGAGTTTGAATGAGCAGTTCTTC.

This clone was recorded only once. CDR3 in amino acids: CASSLARGQGGYGYTF. CDR3 sequence (DNA): TGCGCCAGCAGCTTGGCCCGGGGGCAGGGGGGCTATGGCTACACCTTC. The chain is built from TRBV5-1 and TRBJ1-2; TRBD1 matches 7 bases. CDR3 size: 16 residues. Germline CDR1 reads SGHRS; CDR2 reads YFSETQ. Unmatched junction bases numbered 9, after V lost 0 bases and J lost 4 bases.

Of note for this clone: This same CDR3 is encoded by further DNA sequences in the sample. The chain has TRBV12-3 or TRBV12-4 and TRBJ1-5; D uncertain. The CDR3 is 13 residues long. The V end lost 4 bases, the J end lost 2 bases, and 6 bases lay between the germline ends. CDR3 region: CASSSRGNQPQHF. In DNA form, the CDR3 reads TGTGCCAGCAGTTCCCGAGGCAATCAGCCCCAGCATTTT.

This clone was recorded only once. The rearrangement uses TRBV5-4 and TRBJ2-1; 12 positions agree with TRBD2. V shed 2 bases, J shed 9 bases, and the junction held 6 bases outside the gene matches. The CDR3 spans 15 residues. The germline V gene has CDR1 SGHNT and CDR2 YYREEE (reference sequence). The CDR3 loop reads CASSLRLAGEGEQFF. The CDR3 DNA reads TGTGCCAGCAGCTTACGACTAGCGGGAGAGGGTGAGCAGTTCTTC.

This clone was picked up one time. V usage is TRBV5-1 and J usage is TRBJ2-1; D gene unclear. CDR1 SGHRS and CDR2 YFSETQ come from the germline V gene. This CDR3 comprises 15 residues. V lost 4 bases and J 7 bases, leaving 18 bases between the germline ends. The CDR3 region has the DNA TGCGCCAGCAGCATAGACACACCGACCCGTAATGAGCAGTTCTTC. The encoded protein is CASSIDTPTRNEQFF. Combining the CDR3 with reference TRBV5-1 and TRBJ2-1 gives the whole variable domain KAGVTQTPRYLIKTRGQQVTLSCSPISGHRSVSWYQQTPGQGLQFLFEYFSETQRNKGNFPGRFSGRQFSNSRSEMNVSTLELGDSALYLCASSIDTPTRNEQFFGPGTRLTVL.

The chain couples TRBV28 to TRBJ2-1; no reliable D call. V lost 6 bases and J lost 0, with 21 bases in between. Germline loops: CDR1 MDHEN, CDR2 SYDVKM. This CDR3 region has 18 residues. The CDR3 protein is CASRPPPRSVSSYNEQFF. The CDR3 bases are TGTGCCAGCAGGCCCCCTCCTCGGTCAGTGAGCTCCTACAATGAGCAGTTCTTC. The entire variable domain, with the rest obtained from reference TRBV28 and TRBJ2-1, is as follows: DVKVTQSSRYLVKRTGEKVFLECVQDMDHENMFWYRQDPGLGLRLIYFSYDVKMKEKGDIPEGYSVSREKKERFSLILESASTNQTSMYLCASRPPPRSVSSYNEQFFGPGTRLTVL.

A single count supports this clone. The CDR3 sequence is CASSQNRINYGYTF. In nucleotides, the CDR3 is TGTGCCAGCAGCCAAAACAGGATTAACTATGGCTACACCTTC. V and J are TRBV5-4 and TRBJ1-2; possible D gene TRBD1, 5 bases. V dropped 4 bases and J dropped 1 base, with 11 bases sitting between them. The CDR3 consists of 14 residues. Germline values: CDR1 SGHNT, CDR2 YYREEE (reference sequence).

This clone was detected only once. The chain recombines TRBV2 with TRBJ2-2; 9 bases map to TRBD2. V gave up 2 bases and J gave up 9 bases; unmatched junction bases: 7. The germline V gene encodes CDR1 SNHLY and CDR2 FYNNEI. The CDR3 is made up of 15 amino acids. The CDR3 DNA follows: TGTGCCAGCAGTGAATTTAGCGGGAGTTCTCGGGAGCTGTTTTTT. Translated: CASSEFSGSSRELFF.

The rearrangement joins TRBV24-1 to TRBJ2-1; 7 positions match TRBD2. Germline-derived CDR1 and CDR2 are KGHDR and SFDVKD. The V and J ends lost 2 bases and 7 bases, in that order; junction bases with no gene match: 4. The CDR3 is 14 residues long. This CDR3 is CATSDSQRGNEQFF. CDR3 coding DNA: TGTGCCACCAGTGATTCCCAGCGGGGTAATGAGCAGTTCTTC.

The rearrangement uses TRBV3-1 (or the pseudogene TRBV3-2) and TRBJ1-2; D not certain. V was pared by 3 bases and J by 3 bases, with 8 bases between. CDR3 length equals 13 residues. CDR1 is LGHDT and CDR2 is YNNKEL in the germline V gene (reference sequence). CDR3 region: CASSHRADYGYTF. DNA for the CDR3: TGTGCCAGCAGCCACCGGGCGGACTATGGCTACACCTTC.

The rearrangement links TRBV2 to TRBJ2-5, with D possibly matching TRBD1 (6 bases). The V and J ends lost 7 bases and 5 bases respectively, with 11 bases between them. This CDR3 spans 12 amino acids. From germline, CDR1 is SNHLY and CDR2 FYNNEI. CDR3 residues: CASIGGGETQYF. CDR3 in DNA: TGTGCCAGCATTGGGGGCGGCGAGACCCAGTACTTC.

The chain is built from TRBV9 and TRBJ1-2; weak D call: TRBD1 (6 bases). Germline CDR1 reads SGDLS; CDR2 reads YYNGEE. Trimming took 0 bases from V and 0 from J, leaving 12 bases between them. The CDR3 loop spans 16 amino acids. The CDR3, as DNA: TGTGCCAGCAGCGTAGCAGAGGGGACATCTAACTATGGCTACACCTTC. It is translated as CASSVAEGTSNYGYTF.

This chain uses TRBV30 with TRBJ2-7; TRBD1 or TRBD2 may be the D gene (6 bases each). Germline V gene sequence: CDR1 GTSNPN, CDR2 SVGIG (reference sequence). V lost 5 bases, J lost 1 base, and 18 bases lay in between. The CDR3 is made up of 15 amino acids. CDR3 loop: CAWGGGGGWSYEQYF. The CDR3 coding sequence is TGTGCCTGGGGAGGAGGAGGGGGATGGTCCTACGAGCAGTACTTC.

This chain uses TRBV11-3 with TRBJ2-7, with 7 bases aligning to TRBD1. CDR3 size: 16 residues. V shed 1 base and J 0 bases; nucleotides not matched to a gene: 6. Germline V gene lookup returns CDR1 SGHNT and CDR2 YENEEA. The DNA for the CDR3 is TGTGCCAGCAGCTTAGTAGGGGGCGTGAGCTCCTACGAGCAGTACTTC. Residues: CASSLVGGVSSYEQYF.

The CDR3 loop is CASSQSSGTTEAFF. In nucleotides, the CDR3 is TGTGCCAGCAGCCAATCGTCGGGGACTACCGAAGCTTTCTTT. The J gene is TRBJ1-1, the V gene TRBV16; D may be TRBD1 (5 bases). This CDR3 has 14 amino acids. Trimming took off 0 bases at V and 8 bases at J, with 13 bases between the two ends. CDR1 and CDR2 (germline): KGHSY, FQNENV.

This clone came up once. The chain has TRBV29-1 and TRBJ2-3, with D tentatively TRBD2 (6 bases). The V and J ends lost 3 bases and 2 bases respectively, with 12 bases between them. CDR1 and CDR2 from the germline V gene are SQVTM and ANQGSEA. The CDR3 totals 14 residues. CDR3 loop: CSVDFAGPTDTQYF. Here the CDR3 DNA reads TGCAGCGTTGATTTTGCGGGACCCACAGATACGCAGTATTTT.

This rearrangement joins TRBV5-1 to TRBJ1-3; TRBD1 might be the D (5 bases). Germline V gene lookup returns CDR1 SGHRS and CDR2 YFSETQ. V lost 3 bases and J lost 4, with 23 bases in between. The CDR3 runs to 18 residues. The CDR3 DNA reads TGCGCCAGCAGCTACTCCCTCGATCGGGGGGTGCCCGGAAACACCATATATTTT. Protein: CASSYSLDRGVPGNTIYF.

The chain uses TRBV7-3 and TRBJ1-2; D unresolved. Trimming shortened V by 2 bases and J by 6 bases, and 13 bases separated the two germline ends. CDR1 is SGHTA, CDR2 FQGTGA, per germline. The CDR3 covers 14 residues. The DNA for the CDR3 is TGTGCCAGCAGCTTAGTTACGGTTATGAATGGCTACACCTTC. It is translated as CASSLVTVMNGYTF.